This is a list of T cell receptor beta chains from one sample in a study of a mutant IDH1 vaccine in newly diagnosed glioma. No antigen is known for these receptors. Assay used: immunoSEQ multiplex PCR; TCRdb lists only in-frame clones, some missing. This sample has about 94,000 clones, with about nine tenths found just once. Sequences were derived from PBMCs, sampled from a glioma patient whose treatment included an IDH1 peptide vaccine. The receptors originated from a woman between 50 and 59 years old with glioma. Both conserved end residues are part of each CDR3. D genes are given only for firm matches. Clone size is stated in some rows and not others, as once, few, many or a class when expanded.

clone size,J gene,CDR3 length,V gene,D gene,CDR3 DNA,CDR3 protein
-,TRBJ2-3,15,TRBV11-2,TRBD1,TGTGCCAGCAGCCCACTGGACAGGGGGCTGCGTACGCAGTATTTT,CASSPLDRGLRTQYF
-,TRBJ1-1,13,TRBV30,-,TGTGCCTGGGACCGAACCTGGAACACTGAAGCTTTCTTT,CAWDRTWNTEAFF
once,TRBJ2-1,15,TRBV10-3,TRBD1,TGTGCCATCAGCGCCGGGACAGGGGGCTACAATGAGCAGTTCTTC,CAISAGTGGYNEQFF
-,TRBJ2-1,14,TRBV19,-,TGTGCCAGTAGTATGGGAGGCTCCTACAATGAGCAGTTCTTC,CASSMGGSYNEQFF
-,TRBJ1-1,13,TRBV30,TRBD1,TGTGCCTGGGCGACAGGGTGGAACACTGAAGCTTTCTTT,CAWATGWNTEAFF
-,TRBJ2-1,14,TRBV10-3,TRBD2,TGTGCCATCAGTGGCCCTAGCGGGATTAATGAGCAGTTCTTC,CAISGPSGINEQFF
-,TRBJ2-7,14,TRBV6-6,TRBD2,TGTGCCAGTCGAGCGGGGGGGGGCTCCTACGAGCAGTACTTC,CASRAGGGSYEQYF
-,TRBJ1-6,14,TRBV7-9,-,TGTGCCAGCAGCTTCGAAGGGGGAAATTCACCCCTCCACTTT,CASSFEGGNSPLHF
few,TRBJ2-3,16,TRBV7-7,TRBD2,TGTGCTAGCAGCCTAGGAGACGGGAGGGGCACAGATACGCAGTATTTT,CASSLGDGRGTDTQYF
-,TRBJ2-3,15,TRBV6-6,TRBD2,TGTGCCAGCAGTTTGACTAGCGGGAGCGGAGATACGCAGTATTTT,CASSLTSGSGDTQYF
-,TRBJ2-7,15,TRBV10-3,TRBD1,TGTGCCATCAGTGGCCCGGGACAGGGGTCCAACGAGCAGTACTTC,CAISGPGQGSNEQYF
-,TRBJ1-1,18,TRBV6-1,-,TGTGCCAGCAGTGAATTCCGCCGAGGGGGAGGTGGGAACACTGAAGCTTTCTTT,CASSEFRRGGGGNTEAFF
-,TRBJ2-3,13,TRBV6-5,-,TGTGCCAGCAGAACGGACACTCCGGGTACGCAGTATTTT,CASRTDTPGTQYF
-,TRBJ1-5,13,TRBV10-3,-,TGTGCCATCAGTGAGCCGCCTTATCAGCCCCAGCATTTT,CAISEPPYQPQHF
-,TRBJ2-1,15,TRBV11-2,-,TGTGCCAGCAGCTTAGTTGGCGGCTCCTACAATGAGCAGTTCTTC,CASSLVGGSYNEQFF
-,TRBJ2-1,13,TRBV9,-,TGTGCCAGCAGCCCCCGGGGCTACAATGAGCAGTTCTTC,CASSPRGYNEQFF
-,TRBJ2-1,17,TRBV2,TRBD2,TGTGCCATTAGGGGGCTAGCGGGAGGCGGGGGCGACAATGAGCAGTTCTTC,CAIRGLAGGGGDNEQFF
-,TRBJ2-2,15,TRBV9,TRBD2,TGTGCCAGCAGCGTAGCGGGAGGTTTCACCGGGGAGCTGTTTTTT,CASSVAGGFTGELFF
-,TRBJ1-5,14,TRBV28,-,TGTGCCAGCAGTTTGGGCCAGCCCAATCAGCCCCAGCATTTT,CASSLGQPNQPQHF
-,TRBJ2-7,16,TRBV7-9,TRBD2,TGTGCCAGCAGCACCGTAGCGGGAGGGCCCTCCTACGAGCAGTACTTC,CASSTVAGGPSYEQYF
-,TRBJ2-7,14,TRBV5-5,-,TGTGCCAGCAGCTTGGGCGGGAACTCCTACGAGCAGTACTTC,CASSLGGNSYEQYF
-,TRBJ2-3,14,TRBV5-4,TRBD2,TGTGCCAGCAGCTTGGGGGGGAGGGCAGATACGCAGTATTTT,CASSLGGRADTQYF
once,TRBJ2-7,14,TRBV5-1,TRBD2,TGCGCCAGCAGCGCTAGCGGGAGCGCCTACGAGCAGTACTTC,CASSASGSAYEQYF
-,TRBJ2-1,16,TRBV7-2,TRBD2,TGTGCCAGCAGCTTCAACGGACTAGCGGAATACAATGAGCAGTTCTTC,CASSFNGLAEYNEQFF
-,TRBJ1-4,13,TRBV9,-,TGTGCCAGCAGCGGGAGGACCCCTAAGAAACTGTTTTTT,CASSGRTPKKLFF
-,TRBJ1-1,14,TRBV5-1,-,TGCGCCAGCAGCTGGACAGCCTTGAACACTGAAGCTTTCTTT,CASSWTALNTEAFF
-,TRBJ2-3,14,TRBV9,-,TGTGCCAGCAGCGGTGGTAGCGGCACAGATACGCAGTATTTT,CASSGGSGTDTQYF
-,TRBJ2-3,14,TRBV11-3,-,TGTGCCCCGGGGATTGGCCCCAACACAGATACGCAGTATTTT,CAPGIGPNTDTQYF
-,TRBJ2-7,12,TRBV6-1,TRBD1,TGTGCCAGCAGAAGGACAGGGAACGAGCAGTACTTC,CASRRTGNEQYF
-,TRBJ1-3,17,TRBV7-2,-,TGTGCCAGCAGCTTAAAGGCGCCGCTCCACTCTGGAAACACCATATATTTT,CASSLKAPLHSGNTIYF
-,TRBJ1-1,15,TRBV5-1,-,TGCGCCAGCAGCTTCATCGGGGCAGACAACACTGAAGCTTTCTTT,CASSFIGADNTEAFF
-,TRBJ1-2,13,TRBV29-1,TRBD1,TGCAGCGTGACCGGGACAGGGAGAAGTGGCTACACCTTC,CSVTGTGRSGYTF
few,TRBJ1-3,14,TRBV30,-,TGTGCCTGCTCTATCAGGGGCTCTGGAAACACCATATATTTT,CACSIRGSGNTIYF
-,TRBJ1-3,16,TRBV7-9,TRBD1,TGTGCCAGCAGCTCCGCACAGGGGGCGCGGGGAAACACCATATATTTT,CASSSAQGARGNTIYF
-,TRBJ2-1,13,TRBV5-1,TRBD2,TGCGCCAGCAGCCATCAGCGGGAAAATGAGCAGTTCTTC,CASSHQRENEQFF
-,TRBJ2-7,15,TRBV5-1,TRBD1,TGCGCCAGCAGTCCGATTCCGGGACAGGGAGCCGAGCAGTACTTC,CASSPIPGQGAEQYF
-,TRBJ1-2,15,TRBV9,-,TGTGCCAGCAGCGTCTTGTCTACAGGGATCTATGGCTACACCTTC,CASSVLSTGIYGYTF
-,TRBJ1-4,15,TRBV28,TRBD1,TGTGCCAGCACCTATTTAGGACAGGGGGAGGCGGAACTGTTTTTT,CASTYLGQGEAELFF
-,TRBJ1-6,18,TRBV28,-,TGTGCCAGCAGTACCTACACACCGTCGGATGTGAAGGATTCACCCCTCCACTTT,CASSTYTPSDVKDSPLHF
-,TRBJ2-5,15,TRBV11-1,TRBD2,TGTGCCAGCAGTACGCCGGGACTAGCACGGGAGACCCAGTACTTC,CASSTPGLARETQYF
-,TRBJ2-7,16,TRBV10-3,TRBD2,TGTGCCATCAGTGACCGACTAGCGGGAGGGACGTACGAGCAGTACTTC,CAISDRLAGGTYEQYF
-,TRBJ2-7,13,TRBV9,-,TGTGCCAGCAGCGGTCTCAGCTCCTACGAGCAGTACTTC,CASSGLSSYEQYF